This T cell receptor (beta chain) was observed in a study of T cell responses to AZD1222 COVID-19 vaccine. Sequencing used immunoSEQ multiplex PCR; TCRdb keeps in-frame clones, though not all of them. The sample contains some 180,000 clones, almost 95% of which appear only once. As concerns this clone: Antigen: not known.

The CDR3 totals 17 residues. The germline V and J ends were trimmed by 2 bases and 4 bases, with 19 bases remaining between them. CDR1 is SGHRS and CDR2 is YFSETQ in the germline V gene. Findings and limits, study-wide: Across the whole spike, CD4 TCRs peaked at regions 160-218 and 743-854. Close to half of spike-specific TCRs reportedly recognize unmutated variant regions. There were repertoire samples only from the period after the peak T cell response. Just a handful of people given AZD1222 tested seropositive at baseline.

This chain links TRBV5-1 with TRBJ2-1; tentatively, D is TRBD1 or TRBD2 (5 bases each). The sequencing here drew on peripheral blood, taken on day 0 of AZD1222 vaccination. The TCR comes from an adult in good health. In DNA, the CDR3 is TGCGCCAGCAGCTTTGGGGGTACAGAAGGAACTTACAATGAGCAGTTCTTC. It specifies CASSFGGTEGTYNEQFF.